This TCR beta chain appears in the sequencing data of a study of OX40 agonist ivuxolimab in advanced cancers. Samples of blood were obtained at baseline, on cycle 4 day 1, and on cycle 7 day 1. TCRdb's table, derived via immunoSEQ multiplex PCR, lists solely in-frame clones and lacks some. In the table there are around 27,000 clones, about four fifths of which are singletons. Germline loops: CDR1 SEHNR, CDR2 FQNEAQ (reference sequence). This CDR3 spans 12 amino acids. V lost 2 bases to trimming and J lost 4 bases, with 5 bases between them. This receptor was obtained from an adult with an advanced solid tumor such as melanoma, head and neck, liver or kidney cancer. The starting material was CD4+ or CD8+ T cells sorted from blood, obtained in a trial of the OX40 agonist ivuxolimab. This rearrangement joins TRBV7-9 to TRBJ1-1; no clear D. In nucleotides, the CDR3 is TGTGCCAGCAGCTTACCCAGCACTGAAGCTTTCTTT. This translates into CASSLPSTEAFF. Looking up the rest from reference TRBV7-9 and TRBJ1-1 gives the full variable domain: DTGVSQNPRHKITKRGQNVTFRCDPISEHNRLYWYRQTLGQGPEFLTYFQNEAQLEKSRLLSDRFSAERPKGSFSTLEIQRTEQGDSAMYLCASSLPSTEAFFGQGTRLTVV.